Each of the 15 T cell receptor beta chains below was sequenced from the same sample in a study of shared clonotypes between healthy human individuals (dated by TCRdb to the early 2020s). The library was obtained by the immunoSEQ multiplex PCR assay. Imported from immuneACCESS, the table was reduced by TCRdb to in-frame sequences with V and J called. These copies leave out some clones; in studies compared against another copy, an unresolved V gene accounts for under half, and the cause of the remainder is not known. This sample has approximately 1,500,000 clones in its table, and about 96% of those were observed once. The ten largest clones add up to roughly 1.2% of the sample. The sequencing sample was made of naive CD4+ T cells sorted from blood. The cell subset or site tag for this specimen amounts to: CD45RA+ positively selected. The receptors were gathered from a man aged 25 to 45 in good health.

In its sample, this clone was seen a few times. This rearrangement joins TRBV7-6 to TRBJ2-6; a possible D gene is TRBD1 (5 bases). Deletions cut 2 bases from V and 0 bases from J, with 11 bases between. The CDR3 runs to 17 residues. Germline V gives CDR1 SGHVS, CDR2 FNYEAQ. The CDR3 loop reads CASSLRGASSGANVLTF. CDR3 nucleotide sequence: TGTGCCAGCAGCTTAAGGGGCGCTAGCTCTGGGGCCAACGTCCTGACTTTC.

This chain uses TRBV14 with TRBJ2-6; D is unclear. CDR1 and CDR2 from the germline V gene are SGHDN and FVKESK. The V end lost 4 bases, the J end lost 4 bases, and 8 bases lay between the germline ends. The CDR3 covers 14 residues. The CDR3 bases are TGTGCCAGCAGCCCGACGATAGGGGCCAACGTCCTGACTTTC. It translates to CASSPTIGANVLTF.

The V gene is TRBV6-1, the J gene TRBJ1-1; the D is unclear. The germline CDR1 and CDR2 sequences are MNHNS and SASEGT. The V end lost 7 bases, the J end lost 1 base, and 13 bases lay between the germline ends. The CDR3 length is 14 residues. CDR3 coding DNA: TGTGCCAGCATTGCCCCCGCGTGGAACACTGAAGCTTTCTTT. It specifies CASIAPAWNTEAFF.

The chain has TRBV9 and TRBJ2-3; the D is unclear. The CDR3 has 15 residues. In germline, CDR1 is SGDLS, CDR2 YYNGEE. The ends were cut back, 3 bases at V and 1 base at J, with 12 bases in the middle. As DNA, the CDR3 is TGTGCCAGCAGCGGAAGTCCAGTGGGCACAGATACGCAGTATTTT. It is translated as CASSGSPVGTDTQYF.

V usage is TRBV7-9 and J usage is TRBJ2-7, with 8 bases identical to TRBD1. V lost 5 bases and J lost 2; bases outside the gene matches: 5. Germline V gives CDR1 SEHNR, CDR2 FQNEAQ (reference sequence). The CDR3 is 14 amino acids. DNA of the CDR3: TGTGCCAGCAGCAGACAGGGGTTGCCCTACGAGCAGTACTTC. Its protein is CASSRQGLPYEQYF.

V gene TRBV7-9 combines with J gene TRBJ2-1; 12 bases map to TRBD2. The V gene end was trimmed by 2 bases and the J gene end by 4 bases; junction bases not matched to a gene: 3. The germline gives CDR1 SEHNR, CDR2 FQNEAQ (reference sequence). The CDR3 consists of 16 residues. The CDR3 coding sequence is TGTGCCAGCAGCTTAAACGGACTAGCGGGATACAATGAGCAGTTCTTC. It yields the protein CASSLNGLAGYNEQFF.

V usage is TRBV2 and J usage is TRBJ1-1; maybe TRBD1 (5 bases). The CDR3 runs to 13 residues. The germline gives CDR1 SNHLY, CDR2 FYNNEI. V lost 3 bases, J lost 5 bases, and 10 bases lay in between. The DNA of the CDR3 is TGTGCCAGCAGTGAGCGGGGGGGGACTGAAGCTTTCTTT. It is translated as CASSERGGTEAFF.

V usage is TRBV12-5 and J usage is TRBJ2-1; possibly TRBD1 for D (6 bases). The CDR3 covers 17 residues. The V end was cut by 0 bases, the J end by 1 base, with 13 bases between. The V gene's germline CDR1 is LGHNT and CDR2 FRNRAP. This CDR3 is CASGLVLGRGSYNEQFF. The DNA of the CDR3 is TGTGCTAGTGGTTTGGTACTGGGCAGGGGTTCCTACAATGAGCAGTTCTTC.

This chain connects TRBV5-6 to TRBJ2-3, with TRBD2 matching over 10 bases. Germline values: CDR1 SGHDT, CDR2 YYEEEE. Losses at the gene ends were 1 base for V and 3 bases for J; bases not matched to a gene: 14. This CDR3 region has 19 residues. The DNA for the CDR3 is TGTGCCAGCAGCTTGTGGGGTCTAGCGGGAGTGCTGGTTACAGATACGCAGTATTTT. Encoded protein: CASSLWGLAGVLVTDTQYF.

The chain couples TRBV5-1 to TRBJ2-1; 9 nucleotides align to TRBD2. The ends lost 4 bases at V and 2 bases at J; junction bases unmatched: 7. This CDR3 region has 16 residues. CDR1 is SGHRS and CDR2 is YFSETQ in the germline V gene. The chain's CDR3 is CASSQTPSGTYNEQFF. DNA of the CDR3: TGCGCCAGCAGCCAGACCCCTAGCGGGACCTACAATGAGCAGTTCTTC. Drawing the rest from reference TRBV5-1 and TRBJ2-1, the complete variable domain is KAGVTQTPRYLIKTRGQQVTLSCSPISGHRSVSWYQQTPGQGLQFLFEYFSETQRNKGNFPGRFSGRQFSNSRSEMNVSTLELGDSALYLCASSQTPSGTYNEQFFGPGTRLTVL.

The chain is built from TRBV28 and TRBJ2-5; 8 nucleotides agree with TRBD1. The junction had 11 bases not matched to a gene; V was cut back by 4 bases and J by 4 bases. The germline gives CDR1 MDHEN, CDR2 SYDVKM. CDR3 length: 16 amino acids. In nucleotides, the CDR3 is TGTGCCAGCAGTTCCGTCTTCGGACAGGGTTCAGAGACCCAGTACTTC. It is translated as CASSSVFGQGSETQYF.

The chain combines TRBV28 with TRBJ2-5; D is unclear. Per the germline V gene, CDR1 is MDHEN and CDR2 is SYDVKM. The CDR3 is made up of 13 amino acids. Trimming took off 7 bases at V and 5 bases at J, with 14 bases between the two ends. The CDR3 here is CASTRLVEETQYF. In DNA, the CDR3 is TGTGCCAGCACCAGGCTGGTCGAGGAGACCCAGTACTTC.

This clone was seen once. The V call is TRBV2, the J call TRBJ2-7; D is tentatively TRBD1 or TRBD2 (5 bases each). V was trimmed by 5 bases and J by 5 bases, leaving 16 bases between them. Germline V CDR1 and CDR2: SNHLY, FYNNEI. The CDR3 covers 14 residues. The CDR3 nucleotides are TGTGCCAGCAGTATGAGGGGCGCGAAAAACGAGCAGTACTTC. Protein product: CASSMRGAKNEQYF.

The rearrangement joins TRBV18 to TRBJ2-1, with 9 bases matching TRBD2. CDR1 is KGHSH and CDR2 is LQKENI in the germline V gene. The CDR3 has 15 residues. Losses at the gene ends were 2 bases for V and 8 bases for J; bases not matched to a gene: 7. CDR3 region: CASSPASGGRDEQFF. CDR3 nucleotide sequence: TGTGCCAGCTCACCAGCCAGCGGGGGGCGAGATGAGCAGTTCTTC.

This chain joins TRBV6-1 and TRBJ2-2; 8 bases align to TRBD2. This CDR3 is 17 amino acids long. With 2 bases clipped from V and 0 bases from J, the junction kept 5 bases outside the gene matches. In germline, CDR1 is MNHNS, CDR2 SASEGT. As DNA, the CDR3 is TGTGCCAGCAGTGAACGCCCTAGCGGGCCGAACACCGGGGAGCTGTTTTTT. It yields the protein CASSERPSGPNTGELFF.